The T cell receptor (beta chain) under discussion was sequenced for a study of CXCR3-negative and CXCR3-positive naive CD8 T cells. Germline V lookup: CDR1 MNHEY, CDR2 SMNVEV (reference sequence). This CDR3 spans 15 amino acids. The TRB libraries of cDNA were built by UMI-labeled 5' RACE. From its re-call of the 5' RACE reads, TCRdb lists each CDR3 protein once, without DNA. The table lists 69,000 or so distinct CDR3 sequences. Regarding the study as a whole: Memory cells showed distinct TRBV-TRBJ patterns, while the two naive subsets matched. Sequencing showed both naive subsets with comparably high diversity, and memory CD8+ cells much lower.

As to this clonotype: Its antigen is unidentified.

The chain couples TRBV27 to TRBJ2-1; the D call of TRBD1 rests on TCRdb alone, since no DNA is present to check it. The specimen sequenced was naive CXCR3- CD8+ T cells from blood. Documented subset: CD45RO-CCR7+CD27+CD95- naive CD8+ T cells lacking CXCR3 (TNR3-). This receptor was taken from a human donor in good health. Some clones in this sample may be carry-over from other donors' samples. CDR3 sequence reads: CASSPQGASGNEQFF.